This record concerns one T cell receptor (beta chain) sequence. The record originates from a study of control samples from healthy donors and cancer patients. Produced via immunoSEQ multiplex PCR; TCRdb's table is partial and in-frame only. The profile shows roughly 150,000 clones, roughly 90% of them singletons. The sample taken for sequencing was blood. This receptor was taken from a woman in her 30s in good health.

The CDR3 DNA reads as TGCGCCAGCAGTATTGCGGGAAACACCGGGGAGCTGTTTTTT. This sequence encodes CASSIAGNTGELFF. The chain has TRBV4-1 and TRBJ2-2, with a weak D call TRBD2 (6 bases). Trimming removed 6 bases at V and 2 bases at J, with 10 bases between. CDR3 size: 14 residues. Germline-derived CDR1 and CDR2 are MGHRA and YSYEKL.